The entry below gives a single T cell receptor (beta chain) sequence along with its context. The data belong to a study of blood T cell repertoires in COVID-19. Looked up from germline, CDR1 is MDHEN and CDR2 is SYDVKM. The CDR3 spans 18 residues. Trimming cost V 5 bases and J 5 bases; bases outside gene matches: 11. Here immunoSEQ multiplex PCR was the method, and the copy in TCRdb shows in-frame clones only, minus some. The sample consists of nearly 250,000 clones, about 90% of them appearing once. Sequenced: PBMCs or T cells enriched from blood (not recorded which). This clonotype originated in a man aged 45-65 years who had been exposed to COVID-19. This chain links TRBV28 with TRBJ2-3; 15 bases are a match to TRBD2. The CDR3 is CASSTIRTSGGAVDTQYF. Written as DNA, the CDR3 is TGTGCCAGCAGTACAATCAGGACTAGCGGGGGGGCAGTAGATACGCAGTATTTT. The full variable domain, in which reference TRBV28 and TRBJ2-3 provide the parts outside the CDR3, is DVKVTQSSRYLVKRTGEKVFLECVQDMDHENMFWYRQDPGLGLRLIYFSYDVKMKEKGDIPEGYSVSREKKERFSLILESASTNQTSMYLCASSTIRTSGGAVDTQYFGPGTRLTVL.